The clone carrying this T cell receptor (beta chain) turned up a few times. Its antigen is still unknown. Isolated RNA was reverse transcribed in full, so expressed TCRB transcripts were sequenced. Measured with immunoSEQ multiplex PCR; TCRdb has only the in-frame clones, and not every one. The repertoire includes about 280,000 clones, approximately 15% of them detected once, and 0.015% to 0.017% sits in the top ten. The sample is drawn from a study of beta chain features in type 1 diabetes. Study-wide findings and caveats: For Type 1 diabetes patients, all four CD4+ subsets carried TCRB CDR3s that were moderately but significantly shorter.

The CDR3 covers 15 residues. Trimming took off 4 bases at V and 0 bases at J, with 13 bases between the two ends. Per germline, CDR1 ENHRY and CDR2 SYGVKD. Sample: naive CD4+ T cells from blood. The J gene is TRBJ2-7, the V gene TRBV10-3; perhaps TRBD1 as D (5 bases). This sequence was found in a man between 18 and 29 years old with type 1 diabetes. The CDR3: CAISAGWGSSYEQYF. The CDR3 nucleotides are TGTGCCATCAGTGCAGGGTGGGGAAGCTCCTACGAGCAGTACTTC.